This T cell receptor beta chain was sequenced during a study of response to subunit inactivated influenza vaccine. Points from the study as a whole: The authors suggested that few new T cells are recruited per seasonal influenza vaccination.

For this clonotype: Its specificity is not known.

TCRdb processed the RT-PCR reads anew with MiXCR; each CDR3 protein has one entry. The table records 600,000 to 850,000 distinct CDR3 sequences, 12% to 15% of them present only once. Germline CDR1 and CDR2: SGHVS and FNYEAQ. Germline trimming cut 5 bases from V and 2 bases from J; bases unmatched to any gene: 5. The CDR3 runs 14 residues. The TCR comes from a man aged 50 to 60 who received an inactivated influenza vaccine. V usage is TRBV7-6 and J usage is TRBJ2-7, with TRBD1 matching 8 bases. Sequencing used PBMCs from blood, obtained less than 15 days before vaccination. The CDR3 sequence: CASSRKTGAYEQYF. DNA for the CDR3: TGTGCCAGCAGCAGAAAGACAGGGGCCTACGAGCAGTACTTC. The full variable domain, rest sourced from reference TRBV7-6 and TRBJ2-7, is GAGVSQSPRYKVTKRGQDVALRCDPISGHVSLYWYRQALGQGPEFLTYFNYEAQQDKSGLPNDRFSAERPEGSISTLTIQRTEQRDSAMYRCASSRKTGAYEQYFGPGTRLTVT.